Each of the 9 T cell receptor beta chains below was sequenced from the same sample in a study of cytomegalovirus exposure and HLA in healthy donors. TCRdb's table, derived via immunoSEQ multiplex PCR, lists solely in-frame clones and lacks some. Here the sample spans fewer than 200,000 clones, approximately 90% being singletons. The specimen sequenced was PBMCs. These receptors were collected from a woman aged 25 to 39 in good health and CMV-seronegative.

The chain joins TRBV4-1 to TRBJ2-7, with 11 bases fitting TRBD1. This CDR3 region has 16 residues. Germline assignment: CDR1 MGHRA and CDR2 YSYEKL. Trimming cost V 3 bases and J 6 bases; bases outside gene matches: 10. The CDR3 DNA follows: TGCGCCAGCAGCCACCCCCGGACAGGGGGCATCTTCGAGCAGTACTTC. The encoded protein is CASSHPRTGGIFEQYF.

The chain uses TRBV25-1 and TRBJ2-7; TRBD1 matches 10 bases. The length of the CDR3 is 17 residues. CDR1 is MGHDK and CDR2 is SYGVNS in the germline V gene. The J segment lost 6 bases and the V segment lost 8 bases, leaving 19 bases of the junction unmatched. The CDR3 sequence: CASENLEPGQGRGEQYF. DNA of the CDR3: TGTGCCAGCGAGAACCTTGAGCCGGGACAGGGGCGAGGCGAGCAGTACTTC.

Here the CDR3 reads CASSIGATDTQYF. DNA of the CDR3: TGTGCCAGTAGTATTGGGGCGACAGATACGCAGTATTTT. The V call is TRBV19, the J call TRBJ2-3; tentatively, D is TRBD1 (5 bases). CDR1 and CDR2 (germline): LNHDA, SQIVND (reference sequence). Trimming stripped 3 bases from V and 3 bases from J, with 7 bases between. The CDR3 totals 13 residues.

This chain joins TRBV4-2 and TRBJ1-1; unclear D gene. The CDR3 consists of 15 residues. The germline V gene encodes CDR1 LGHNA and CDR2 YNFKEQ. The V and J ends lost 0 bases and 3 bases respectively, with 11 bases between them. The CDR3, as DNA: TGTGCCAGCAGCCAAGACGAGCAGGCCGACACTGAAGCTTTCTTT. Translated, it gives CASSQDEQADTEAFF.

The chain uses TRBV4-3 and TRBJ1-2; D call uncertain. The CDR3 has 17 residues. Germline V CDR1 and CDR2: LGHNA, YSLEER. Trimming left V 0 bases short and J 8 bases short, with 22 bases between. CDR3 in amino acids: CASSQDNSEALSRGYTF. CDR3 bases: TGCGCCAGCAGCCAAGATAACTCCGAGGCACTGAGTAGGGGCTACACCTTC.

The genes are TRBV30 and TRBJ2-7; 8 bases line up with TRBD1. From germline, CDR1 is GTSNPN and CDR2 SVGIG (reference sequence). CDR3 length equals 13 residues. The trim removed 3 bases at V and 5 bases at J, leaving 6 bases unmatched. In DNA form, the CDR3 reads TGTGCCTGGAGCAACGGACAGGGCAACGAGCAGTACTTC. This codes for CAWSNGQGNEQYF.

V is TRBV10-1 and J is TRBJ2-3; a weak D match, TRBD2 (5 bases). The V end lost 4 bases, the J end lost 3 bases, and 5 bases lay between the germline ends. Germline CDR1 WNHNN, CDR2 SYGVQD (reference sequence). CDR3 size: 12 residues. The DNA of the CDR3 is TGCGCCAGCAGTGCGGGGACAGATACGCAGTATTTT. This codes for CASSAGTDTQYF.

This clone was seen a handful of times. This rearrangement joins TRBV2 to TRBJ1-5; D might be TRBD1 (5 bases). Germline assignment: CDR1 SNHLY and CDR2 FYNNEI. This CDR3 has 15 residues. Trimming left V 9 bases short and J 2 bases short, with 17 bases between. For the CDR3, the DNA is TGTGCCAGTTCCTTTCAGGGTGGGCGCAATCAGCCCCAGCATTTT. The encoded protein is CASSFQGGRNQPQHF. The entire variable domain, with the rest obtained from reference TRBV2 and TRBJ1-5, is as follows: EPEVTQTPSHQVTQMGQEVILRCVPISNHLYFYWYRQILGQKVEFLVSFYNNEISEKSEIFDDQFSVERPDGSNFTLKIRSTKLEDSAMYFCASSFQGGRNQPQHFGDGTRLSIL.

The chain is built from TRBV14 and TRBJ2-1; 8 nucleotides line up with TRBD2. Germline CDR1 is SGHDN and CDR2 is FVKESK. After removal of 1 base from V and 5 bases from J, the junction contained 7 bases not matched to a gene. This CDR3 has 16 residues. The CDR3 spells CASSQVGAGVNNEQFF. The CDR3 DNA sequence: TGTGCCAGCAGCCAAGTCGGAGCGGGGGTTAACAATGAGCAGTTCTTC. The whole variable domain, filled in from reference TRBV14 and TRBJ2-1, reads EAGVTQFPSHSVIEKGQTVTLRCDPISGHDNLYWYRRVMGKEIKFLLHFVKESKQDESGMPNNRFLAERTGGTYSTLKVQPAELEDSGVYFCASSQVGAGVNNEQFFGPGTRLTVL.